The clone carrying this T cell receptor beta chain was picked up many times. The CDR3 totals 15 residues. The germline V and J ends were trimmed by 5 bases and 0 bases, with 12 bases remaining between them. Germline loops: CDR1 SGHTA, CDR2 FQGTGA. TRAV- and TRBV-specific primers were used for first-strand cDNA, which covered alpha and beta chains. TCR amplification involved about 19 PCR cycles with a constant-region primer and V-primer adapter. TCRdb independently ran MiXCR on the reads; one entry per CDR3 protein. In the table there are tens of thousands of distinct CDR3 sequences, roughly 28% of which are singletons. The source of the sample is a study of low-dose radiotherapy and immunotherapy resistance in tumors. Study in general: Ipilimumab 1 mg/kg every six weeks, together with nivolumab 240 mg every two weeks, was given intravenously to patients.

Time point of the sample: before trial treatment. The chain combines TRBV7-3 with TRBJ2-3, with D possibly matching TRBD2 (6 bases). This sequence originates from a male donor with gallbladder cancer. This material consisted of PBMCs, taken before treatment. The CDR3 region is CASSQEGTSTDTQYF. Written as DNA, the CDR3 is TGTGCCAGCAGCCAGGAAGGGACTAGCACAGATACGCAGTATTTT.